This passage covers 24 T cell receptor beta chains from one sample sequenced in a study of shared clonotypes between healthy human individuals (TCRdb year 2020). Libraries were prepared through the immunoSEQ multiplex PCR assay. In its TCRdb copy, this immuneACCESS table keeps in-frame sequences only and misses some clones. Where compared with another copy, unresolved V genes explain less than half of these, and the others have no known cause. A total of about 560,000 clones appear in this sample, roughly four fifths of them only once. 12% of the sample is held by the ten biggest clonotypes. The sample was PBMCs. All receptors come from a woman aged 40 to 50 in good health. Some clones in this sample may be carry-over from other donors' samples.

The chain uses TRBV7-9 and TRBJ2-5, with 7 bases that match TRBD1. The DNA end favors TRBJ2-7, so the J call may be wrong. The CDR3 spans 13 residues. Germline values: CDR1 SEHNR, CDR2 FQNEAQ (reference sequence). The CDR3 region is CASEGGQTYEQYF. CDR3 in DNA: TGTGCCAGCGAAGGGGGACAGACCTACGAGCAGTACTTC.

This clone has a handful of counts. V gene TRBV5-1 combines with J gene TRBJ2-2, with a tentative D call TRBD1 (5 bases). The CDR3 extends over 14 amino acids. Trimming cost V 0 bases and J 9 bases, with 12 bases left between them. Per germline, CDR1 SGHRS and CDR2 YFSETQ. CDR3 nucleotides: TGCGCCAGCAGCTTGGGGCAGGGTTTCAGGGAGCTGTTTTTT. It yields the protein CASSLGQGFRELFF. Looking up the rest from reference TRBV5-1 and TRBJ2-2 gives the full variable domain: KAGVTQTPRYLIKTRGQQVTLSCSPISGHRSVSWYQQTPGQGLQFLFEYFSETQRNKGNFPGRFSGRQFSNSRSEMNVSTLELGDSALYLCASSLGQGFRELFFGEGSRLTVL.

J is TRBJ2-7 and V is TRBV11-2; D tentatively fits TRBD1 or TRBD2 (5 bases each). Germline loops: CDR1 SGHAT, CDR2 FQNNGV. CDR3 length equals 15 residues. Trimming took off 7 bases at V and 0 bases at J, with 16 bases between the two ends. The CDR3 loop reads CASIVGTESSYEQYF. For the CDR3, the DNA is TGTGCCAGCATCGTGGGGACGGAGAGCTCCTACGAGCAGTACTTC.

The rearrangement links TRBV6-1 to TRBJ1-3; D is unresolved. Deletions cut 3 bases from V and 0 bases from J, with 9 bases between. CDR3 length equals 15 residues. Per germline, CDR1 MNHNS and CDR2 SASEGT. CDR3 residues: CASSDYVGSGNTIYF. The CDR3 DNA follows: TGTGCCAGCAGTGATTACGTCGGCTCTGGAAACACCATATATTTT.

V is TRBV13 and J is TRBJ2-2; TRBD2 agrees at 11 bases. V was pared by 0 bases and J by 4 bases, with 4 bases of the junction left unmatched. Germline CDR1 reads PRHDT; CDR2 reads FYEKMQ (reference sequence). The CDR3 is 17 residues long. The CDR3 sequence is CASSLGLAGAGTGELFF. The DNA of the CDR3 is TGTGCCAGCAGCTTAGGACTAGCGGGAGCCGGCACCGGGGAGCTGTTTTTT.

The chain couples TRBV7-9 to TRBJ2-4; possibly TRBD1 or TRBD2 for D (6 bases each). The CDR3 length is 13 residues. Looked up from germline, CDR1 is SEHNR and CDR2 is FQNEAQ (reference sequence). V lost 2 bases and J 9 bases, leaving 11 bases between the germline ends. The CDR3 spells CASSLHGGRIQYF. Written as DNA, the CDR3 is TGTGCCAGCAGCTTACACGGGGGCCGCATTCAGTACTTC.

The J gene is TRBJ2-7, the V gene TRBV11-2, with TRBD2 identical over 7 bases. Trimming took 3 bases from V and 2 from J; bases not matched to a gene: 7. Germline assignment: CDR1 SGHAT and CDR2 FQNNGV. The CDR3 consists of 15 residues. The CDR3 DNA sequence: TGTGCCAGCAGCTTCGCGGGGGACTCCACCTACGAGCAGTACTTC. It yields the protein CASSFAGDSTYEQYF.

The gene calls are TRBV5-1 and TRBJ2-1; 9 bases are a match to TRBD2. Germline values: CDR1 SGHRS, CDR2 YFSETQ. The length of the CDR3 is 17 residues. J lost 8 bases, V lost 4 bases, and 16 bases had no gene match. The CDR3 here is CASSLGLAIGDVDEQFF. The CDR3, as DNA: TGCGCCAGCAGCCTGGGACTAGCAATAGGTGACGTCGATGAGCAGTTCTTC.

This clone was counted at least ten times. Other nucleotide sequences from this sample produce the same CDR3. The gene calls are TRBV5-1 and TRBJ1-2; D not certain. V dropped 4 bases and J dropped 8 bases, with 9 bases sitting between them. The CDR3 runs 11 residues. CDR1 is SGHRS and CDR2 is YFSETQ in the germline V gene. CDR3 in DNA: TGCGCCAGCAGCGATCAACTGGGCTACACCTTC. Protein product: CASSDQLGYTF.

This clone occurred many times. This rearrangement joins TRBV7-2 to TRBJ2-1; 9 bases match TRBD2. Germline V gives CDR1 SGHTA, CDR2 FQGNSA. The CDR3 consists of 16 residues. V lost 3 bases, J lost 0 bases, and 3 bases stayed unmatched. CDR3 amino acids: CASSFAGGVSYNEQFF. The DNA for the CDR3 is TGTGCCAGCAGCTTCGCGGGAGGGGTCTCCTACAATGAGCAGTTCTTC. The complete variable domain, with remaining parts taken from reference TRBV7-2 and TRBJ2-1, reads GAGVSQSPSNKVTEKGKDVELRCDPISGHTALYWYRQSLGQGLEFLIYFQGNSAPDKSGLPSDRFSAERTGGSVSTLTIQRTQQEDSAVYLCASSFAGGVSYNEQFFGPGTRLTVL.

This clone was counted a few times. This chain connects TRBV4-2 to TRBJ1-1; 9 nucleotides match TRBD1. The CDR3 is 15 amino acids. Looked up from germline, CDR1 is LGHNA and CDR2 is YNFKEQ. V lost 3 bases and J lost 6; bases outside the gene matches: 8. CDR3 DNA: TGTGCCAGCAGCCAGGCCGGGACAGGGTTTCCTGAAGCTTTCTTT. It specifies CASSQAGTGFPEAFF.

The chain's CDR3 is CASSSQARGGELFF. CDR3 coding DNA: TGTGCCAGCAGCTCCCAGGCCCGGGGCGGGGAGCTGTTTTTT. The chain uses TRBV21-1 and TRBJ2-2; whether TRBD2, the table's D call, matches the DNA was not checked. TRBV21-1 is designated a pseudogene. The CDR3 contains 14 residues.

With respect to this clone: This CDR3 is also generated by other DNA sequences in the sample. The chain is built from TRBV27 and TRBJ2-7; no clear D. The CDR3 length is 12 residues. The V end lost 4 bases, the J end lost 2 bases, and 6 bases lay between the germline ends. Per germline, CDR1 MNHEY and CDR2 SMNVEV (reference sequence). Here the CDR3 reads CASSSPTYEQYF. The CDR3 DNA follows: TGTGCCAGCAGTTCCCCGACCTACGAGCAGTACTTC.

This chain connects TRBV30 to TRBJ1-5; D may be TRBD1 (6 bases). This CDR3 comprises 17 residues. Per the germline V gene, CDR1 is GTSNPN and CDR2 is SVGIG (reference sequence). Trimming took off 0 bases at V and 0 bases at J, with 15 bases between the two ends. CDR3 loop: CAWSVITGPRSNQPQHF. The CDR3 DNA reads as TGTGCCTGGAGTGTAATCACAGGGCCGCGTAGCAATCAGCCCCAGCATTTT.

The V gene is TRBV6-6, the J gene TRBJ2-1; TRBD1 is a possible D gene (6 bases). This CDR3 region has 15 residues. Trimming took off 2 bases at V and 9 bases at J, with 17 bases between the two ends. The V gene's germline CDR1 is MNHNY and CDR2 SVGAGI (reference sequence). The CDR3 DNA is TGTGCCAGCAGTTACGGGCCGCAGGGCAGGGGTGAGCAGTTCTTC. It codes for CASSYGPQGRGEQFF.

CDR3 sequence reads: CASGGSTSNIQYF. CDR3 DNA sequence: TGTGCCAGCGGGGGATCCACCTCAAACATTCAGTACTTC. The chain links TRBV2 to TRBJ2-4, with D tentatively TRBD1 or TRBD2 (5 bases each). The CDR3 contains 13 residues. Germline values: CDR1 SNHLY, CDR2 FYNNEI. Trimming stripped 8 bases from V and 6 bases from J, with 14 bases between.

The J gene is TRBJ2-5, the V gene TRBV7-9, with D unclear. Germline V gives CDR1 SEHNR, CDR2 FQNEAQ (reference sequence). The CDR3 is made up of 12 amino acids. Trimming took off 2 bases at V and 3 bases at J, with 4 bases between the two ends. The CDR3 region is CASSLNEETQYF. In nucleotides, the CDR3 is TGTGCCAGCAGCTTAAACGAAGAGACCCAGTACTTC. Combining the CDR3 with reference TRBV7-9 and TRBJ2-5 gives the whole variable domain DTGVSQNPRHKITKRGQNVTFRCDPISEHNRLYWYRQTLGQGPEFLTYFQNEAQLEKSRLLSDRFSAERPKGSFSTLEIQRTEQGDSAMYLCASSLNEETQYFGPGTRLLVL.

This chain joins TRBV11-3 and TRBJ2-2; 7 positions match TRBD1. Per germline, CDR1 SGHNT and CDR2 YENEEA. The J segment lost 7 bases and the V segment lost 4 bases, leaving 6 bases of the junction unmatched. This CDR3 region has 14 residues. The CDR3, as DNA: TGTGCCAGCAGCTCCGGGACAGCGCGCGGGGAGCTGTTTTTT. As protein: CASSSGTARGELFF.

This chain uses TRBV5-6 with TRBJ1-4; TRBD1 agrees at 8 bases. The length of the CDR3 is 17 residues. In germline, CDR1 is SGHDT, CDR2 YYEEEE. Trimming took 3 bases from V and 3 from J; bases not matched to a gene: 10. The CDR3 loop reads CASSSPRQGRPNEKLFF. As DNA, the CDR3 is TGTGCCAGCAGCTCCCCGCGACAGGGGCGTCCTAATGAAAAACTGTTTTTT.

The CDR3, as DNA: TGTGCCAGCAGCTTAGTCGGGACTCAATACGAGCAGTACTTC. Translation gives CASSLVGTQYEQYF. The genes are TRBV7-2 and TRBJ2-7; D is perhaps TRBD2 (6 bases). V was pared by 1 base and J by 4 bases, with 11 bases between. CDR3 length equals 14 residues. Germline CDR1 SGHTA, CDR2 FQGNSA.

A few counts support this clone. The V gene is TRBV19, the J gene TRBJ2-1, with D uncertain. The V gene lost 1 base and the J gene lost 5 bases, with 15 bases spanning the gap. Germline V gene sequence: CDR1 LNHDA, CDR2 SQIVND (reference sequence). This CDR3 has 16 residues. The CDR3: CASSIGLRVRHNEQFF. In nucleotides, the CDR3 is TGTGCCAGTAGTATAGGTCTCCGGGTCCGACACAATGAGCAGTTCTTC. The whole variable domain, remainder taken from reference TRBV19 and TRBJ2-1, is DGGITQSPKYLFRKEGQNVTLSCEQNLNHDAMYWYRQDPGQGLRLIYYSQIVNDFQKGDIAEGYSVSREKKESFPLTVTSAQKNPTAFYLCASSIGLRVRHNEQFFGPGTRLTVL.

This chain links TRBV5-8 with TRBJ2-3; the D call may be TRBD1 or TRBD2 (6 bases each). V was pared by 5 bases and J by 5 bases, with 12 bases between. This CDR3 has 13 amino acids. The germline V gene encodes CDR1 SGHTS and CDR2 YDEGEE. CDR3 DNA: TGTGCCAGCAGTGGGGGGCATGGAGATACGCAGTATTTT. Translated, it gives CASSGGHGDTQYF.

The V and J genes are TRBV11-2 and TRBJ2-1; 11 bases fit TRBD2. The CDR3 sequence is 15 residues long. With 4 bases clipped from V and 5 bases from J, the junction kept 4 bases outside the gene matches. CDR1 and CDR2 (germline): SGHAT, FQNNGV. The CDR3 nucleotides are TGTGCCAGCAGCTCCGGGACTAGCGGCCACAATGAGCAGTTCTTC. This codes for CASSSGTSGHNEQFF.

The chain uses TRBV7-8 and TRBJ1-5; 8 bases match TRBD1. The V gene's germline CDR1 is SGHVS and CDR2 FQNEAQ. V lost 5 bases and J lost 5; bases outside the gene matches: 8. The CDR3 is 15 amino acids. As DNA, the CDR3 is TGTGCCAGCAGCAAAGACAGGGGTCGTTATCAGCCCCAGCATTTT. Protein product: CASSKDRGRYQPQHF.